Listed below are T cell receptor beta chains from one sample, sequenced in a study of response to subunit inactivated influenza vaccine. TCRdb reanalysed the RT-PCR reads using MiXCR and keeps one entry per CDR3 protein. The sample lists almost 600,000 distinct CDR3 sequences, approximately 14% occurring once. The sample here was PBMCs from blood, taken about 11 days after vaccination. Receptors originate from a man over 45 who received an inactivated influenza vaccine. CDR3s include the opening cysteine and the closing phenylalanine or tryptophan. Each record gives: J gene, CDR3 length, D gene, V gene, clone size, CDR3 protein, CDR3 DNA. A D gene is named only where the DNA matches it firmly. Only part of the rows carry a size: once, few, many, or a class if the clone is expanded.

TRBJ2-5 17 TRBD2 TRBV7-2 NA CASTQRLGGRKGETQYF TGTGCCAGCACCCAAAGGCTCGGCGGGAGGAAGGGGGAGACCCAGTACTTC
TRBJ2-1 15 NA TRBV18 once CASSPRGSQLGEQFF TGTGCCAGCTCACCAAGGGGGAGCCAACTCGGTGAGCAGTTCTTC
TRBJ2-7 17 TRBD1 TRBV4-2 NA CASSPYLTGRSSYEQYF TGTGCCAGCAGCCCCTACCTGACAGGGAGAAGCTCCTACGAGCAGTACTTC
TRBJ2-7 13 TRBD1 TRBV28 NA CASIRDRSYEQYF TGTGCCAGCATTAGGGACAGGTCTTACGAGCAGTACTTC
TRBJ2-7 18 TRBD1 TRBV7-6 NA CASSLAGTGGRRTYEQYF TGTGCCAGCAGCTTAGCCGGGACAGGGGGCAGGAGGACCTACGAGCAGTACTTC
TRBJ2-5 15 NA TRBV20-1 NA CSAVRDGGTAETQYF TGCAGTGCCGTTAGGGACGGAGGTACCGCGGAGACCCAGTACTTC
TRBJ2-6 15 NA TRBV12-3/TRBV12-4 NA CASTMGLSGANVLTF TGTGCCAGCACCATGGGCCTCTCTGGGGCCAACGTCCTGACTTTC
TRBJ2-1 16 TRBD2 TRBV19 NA CASSIDTSGGYNEQFF TGTGCCAGTAGTATAGATACTAGCGGGGGCTACAATGAGCAGTTCTTC
TRBJ1-1 17 NA TRBV28 few CASSLDYSRPGGTEAFF TGTGCCAGCAGTTTAGATTACTCCCGTCCGGGGGGGACTGAAGCTTTCTTT
TRBJ2-5 18 NA TRBV20-1 many CSANTPSIRRSYQETQYF TGCAGTGCAAACACCCCCTCGATTCGGCGGTCGTACCAAGAGACCCAGTACTTC
TRBJ2-2 17 NA TRBV6-5 NA CASSYGPGVRDTGELFF TGTGCCAGCAGTTACGGCCCAGGGGTACGTGACACCGGGGAGCTGTTTTTT
TRBJ2-4 15 NA TRBV12-3/TRBV12-4 few CASTWTVLAKNIQYF TGTGCCAGCACCTGGACAGTGCTAGCCAAAAACATTCAGTACTTC
TRBJ1-5 18 NA TRBV28 few CASSSPPTDIWSNQPQHF TGTGCCAGCAGTTCCCCACCTACGGACATATGGAGCAATCAGCCCCAGCATTTT
TRBJ2-2 14 NA TRBV24-1 NA CATRGGLGTGELFF TGTGCCACCAGAGGAGGTTTAGGCACCGGGGAGCTGTTTTTT
TRBJ2-3 16 TRBD2 TRBV28 few CASTLKRGGSRDTQYF TGTGCCAGCACTCTCAAGCGGGGCGGGTCTAGAGATACGCAGTATTTT
TRBJ1-5 16 NA TRBV3-1 NA CASSDTGTQDAGPQHF TGTGCCAGCAGCGACACCGGGACACAGGACGCTGGGCCCCAGCATTTT
TRBJ2-5 19 NA TRBV4-2 NA CASSQLKYPRDPTGETQYF TGTGCCAGCAGCCAACTAAAATACCCCCGGGACCCCACCGGGGAGACCCAGTACTTC
TRBJ2-1 14 TRBD1 TRBV4-1 many CASRSRQGLYEQFF TGCGCCAGCAGATCCCGACAGGGCCTCTATGAGCAGTTCTTC